This is a list of T cell receptor beta chains from one sample in a study of control samples from healthy donors and cancer patients. Sequencing was performed with immunoSEQ multiplex PCR; in TCRdb, only in-frame clones are kept and a portion is missing. This sample has some 120,000 clones, with approximately 89% found just once. The sequenced sample was blood. The source of these receptors is a man in his sixties in good health. Each CDR3 is given with its conserved first and last residue. The D gene is left open where the match is weak. Expanded clones get a size class; other rows say once, few or many, or leave the size out.

abundance: .
v_gene: TRBV25-1
j_gene: TRBJ1-2
len: 17
d_gene: .
CDR3aa: CASSESPGQISLYGYTF
CDR3nt: TGTGCCAGCAGTGAATCCCCTGGACAGATCTCCCTCTATGGCTACACCTTC

abundance: once
v_gene: TRBV25-1
j_gene: TRBJ1-2
len: 17
d_gene: TRBD1
CDR3aa: CASSESLADRANYGYTF
CDR3nt: TGTGCCAGCAGTGAATCGCTCGCCGACAGGGCTAACTATGGCTACACCTTC

abundance: .
v_gene: TRBV2
j_gene: TRBJ1-1
len: 12
d_gene: .
CDR3aa: CASSYPGRRAFF
CDR3nt: TGTGCCAGCAGCTACCCCGGCCGTCGGGCTTTCTTT

abundance: .
v_gene: TRBV9
j_gene: TRBJ1-4
len: 15
d_gene: TRBD1
CDR3aa: CASSAGTGINEKLFF
CDR3nt: TGTGCCAGCAGCGCGGGGACAGGGATTAATGAAAAACTGTTTTTT

abundance: .
v_gene: TRBV6-5
j_gene: TRBJ2-7
len: 15
d_gene: .
CDR3aa: CASRSLSGVSYEQYF
CDR3nt: TGTGCCAGCAGATCCCTTAGCGGTGTCTCCTACGAGCAGTACTTC

abundance: .
v_gene: TRBV19
j_gene: TRBJ1-3
len: 15
d_gene: .
CDR3aa: CASSDSTGTGNTIYF
CDR3nt: TGTGCCAGTAGTGACTCAACGGGGACTGGAAACACCATATATTTT

abundance: once
v_gene: TRBV28
j_gene: TRBJ1-2
len: 12
d_gene: .
CDR3aa: CASRPGNYGYTF
CDR3nt: TGTGCCAGCAGACCAGGAAACTATGGCTACACCTTC

abundance: .
v_gene: TRBV30
j_gene: TRBJ1-5
len: 14
d_gene: .
CDR3aa: CAWSDGQNNQPQHF
CDR3nt: TGTGCCTGGAGTGACGGACAGAACAATCAGCCCCAGCATTTT

abundance: .
v_gene: TRBV28
j_gene: TRBJ2-4
len: 13
d_gene: .
CDR3aa: CASRADWGNIQYF
CDR3nt: TGTGCCAGCAGAGCCGATTGGGGAAACATTCAGTACTTC

abundance: .
v_gene: TRBV5-4
j_gene: TRBJ2-3
len: 13
d_gene: TRBD1
CDR3aa: CASSLETGYTQYF
CDR3nt: TGTGCCAGCAGCTTGGAGACAGGGTATACGCAGTATTTT

abundance: .
v_gene: TRBV5-6
j_gene: TRBJ1-6
len: 15
d_gene: .
CDR3aa: CASSPGNSYNSPLHF
CDR3nt: TGTGCCAGCAGCCCGGGTAACTCCTATAATTCACCCCTCCACTTT

abundance: few
v_gene: TRBV4-1
j_gene: TRBJ1-6
len: 15
d_gene: .
CDR3aa: CASSQEQVNNSPLHF
CDR3nt: TGCGCCAGCAGCCAAGAACAGGTTAATAATTCACCCCTCCACTTT

abundance: .
v_gene: TRBV28
j_gene: TRBJ1-1
len: 15
d_gene: TRBD1
CDR3aa: CASKEQGAQNTEAFF
CDR3nt: TGTGCCAGCAAGGAACAGGGGGCGCAGAACACTGAAGCTTTCTTT

abundance: .
v_gene: TRBV18
j_gene: TRBJ1-2
len: 16
d_gene: .
CDR3aa: CASSPGYELANYGYTF
CDR3nt: TGTGCCAGCTCACCGGGCTACGAGTTAGCTAACTATGGCTACACCTTC

abundance: .
v_gene: TRBV18
j_gene: TRBJ1-2
len: 15
d_gene: .
CDR3aa: CASSPPGREAYGYTF
CDR3nt: TGTGCCAGCTCACCACCGGGCAGGGAGGCCTATGGCTACACCTTC

abundance: .
v_gene: TRBV6-5
j_gene: TRBJ2-7
len: 13
d_gene: .
CDR3aa: CASRIRDPYEQYF
CDR3nt: TGTGCCAGCAGGATCAGAGATCCCTACGAGCAGTACTTC

abundance: .
v_gene: TRBV18
j_gene: TRBJ2-2
len: 14
d_gene: .
CDR3aa: CTSSPNLDTGELFF
CDR3nt: TGTACCAGCTCACCAAATTTGGACACCGGGGAGCTGTTTTTT

abundance: .
v_gene: TRBV19
j_gene: TRBJ1-5
len: 14
d_gene: .
CDR3aa: CASSTQGSGQPQHF
CDR3nt: TGTGCCAGTAGTACCCAGGGGTCAGGACAGCCCCAGCATTTT

abundance: few
v_gene: TRBV3-1/TRBV3-2
j_gene: TRBJ1-1
len: 14
d_gene: .
CDR3aa: CASSQAGGRTEAFF
CDR3nt: TGTGCCAGCAGCCAAGCCGGGGGCAGGACTGAAGCTTTCTTT

abundance: .
v_gene: TRBV3-1/TRBV3-2
j_gene: TRBJ2-7
len: 15
d_gene: TRBD2
CDR3aa: CASSLGGTSGYEQYF
CDR3nt: TGTGCCAGCAGCCTCGGGGGGACCTCCGGGTACGAGCAGTACTTC

abundance: .
v_gene: TRBV24-1
j_gene: TRBJ2-5
len: 14
d_gene: .
CDR3aa: CATSDPGQTETQYF
CDR3nt: TGTGCCACCAGTGATCCCGGACAGACAGAGACCCAGTACTTC

abundance: .
v_gene: TRBV12-3/TRBV12-4
j_gene: TRBJ1-5
len: 13
d_gene: .
CDR3aa: CASSFNSPQPQHF
CDR3nt: TGTGCCAGCAGTTTCAACAGCCCACAGCCCCAGCATTTT

abundance: .
v_gene: TRBV11-2
j_gene: TRBJ2-3
len: 15
d_gene: TRBD1
CDR3aa: CASSVRDRVTDTQYF
CDR3nt: TGTGCCAGCAGCGTCCGGGACAGAGTCACAGATACGCAGTATTTT

abundance: .
v_gene: TRBV6-6
j_gene: TRBJ1-1
len: 14
d_gene: .
CDR3aa: CASSYRHPNTEAFF
CDR3nt: TGTGCCAGCAGTTATAGACACCCGAACACTGAAGCTTTCTTT

abundance: .
v_gene: TRBV24-1
j_gene: TRBJ1-5
len: 14
d_gene: .
CDR3aa: CATASENSNQPQHF
CDR3nt: TGTGCCACCGCTTCGGAAAATAGCAATCAGCCCCAGCATTTT

abundance: .
v_gene: TRBV5-4
j_gene: TRBJ1-6
len: 16
d_gene: .
CDR3aa: CASSLDQGTYNSPLHF
CDR3nt: TGTGCCAGCAGCTTGGACCAGGGAACCTATAATTCACCCCTCCACTTT

abundance: .
v_gene: TRBV5-1
j_gene: TRBJ2-3
len: 15
d_gene: .
CDR3aa: CASSLQGIYGDTQYF
CDR3nt: TGCGCCAGCAGCTTGCAGGGGATATATGGAGATACGCAGTATTTT

abundance: .
v_gene: TRBV10-3
j_gene: TRBJ1-2
len: 16
d_gene: .
CDR3aa: CAISILQSDFNYGYTF
CDR3nt: TGTGCCATCAGTATTCTACAGTCAGACTTCAACTATGGCTACACCTTC

abundance: .
v_gene: TRBV5-6
j_gene: TRBJ2-3
len: 16
d_gene: TRBD2
CDR3aa: CASILKVVGGADTQYF
CDR3nt: TGTGCCAGCATCCTCAAAGTGGTCGGGGGGGCAGATACGCAGTATTTT

abundance: .
v_gene: TRBV7-2
j_gene: TRBJ1-4
len: 16
d_gene: TRBD1
CDR3aa: CASSPQTGTGNEKLFF
CDR3nt: TGTGCCAGCAGCCCCCAGACAGGGACAGGGAATGAAAAACTGTTTTTT

abundance: few
v_gene: TRBV19
j_gene: TRBJ2-5
len: 15
d_gene: .
CDR3aa: CASSHTDISGETQYF
CDR3nt: TGTGCCAGTAGTCACACCGACATCAGCGGGGAGACCCAGTACTTC

abundance: .
v_gene: TRBV30
j_gene: TRBJ1-5
len: 13
d_gene: .
CDR3aa: CAWSSSGLQPQHF
CDR3nt: TGTGCCTGGAGTAGTTCCGGACTTCAGCCCCAGCATTTT

abundance: .
v_gene: TRBV6-6
j_gene: TRBJ2-7
len: 15
d_gene: TRBD1
CDR3aa: CASSLGTGGEYEQYF
CDR3nt: TGTGCCAGCAGCCTAGGGACAGGGGGAGAGTACGAGCAGTACTTC

abundance: .
v_gene: TRBV28
j_gene: TRBJ1-2
len: 14
d_gene: TRBD1
CDR3aa: CASSPGGFSYGYTF
CDR3nt: TGTGCCAGCAGCCCAGGGGGGTTTAGCTATGGCTACACCTTC

abundance: .
v_gene: TRBV5-6
j_gene: TRBJ2-4
len: 15
d_gene: TRBD2
CDR3aa: CASSLRSGDKNIQYF
CDR3nt: TGTGCCAGCAGCTTGCGTAGCGGGGACAAAAACATTCAGTACTTC

abundance: .
v_gene: TRBV19
j_gene: TRBJ1-2
len: 11
d_gene: .
CDR3aa: CASSNSWGYTF
CDR3nt: TGTGCCAGTAGTAACTCCTGGGGCTACACCTTC

abundance: once
v_gene: TRBV18
j_gene: TRBJ2-5
len: 13
d_gene: .
CDR3aa: CASSPTGGETQYF
CDR3nt: TGTGCCAGCTCACCCACTGGCGGTGAGACCCAGTACTTC

abundance: .
v_gene: TRBV27
j_gene: TRBJ1-5
len: 14
d_gene: .
CDR3aa: CASRGGAGNQPQHF
CDR3nt: TGTGCCTCGCGGGGTGGGGCGGGGAATCAGCCCCAGCATTTT

abundance: .
v_gene: TRBV6-5
j_gene: TRBJ1-5
len: 15
d_gene: .
CDR3aa: CASRRDAIENQPQHF
CDR3nt: TGTGCCAGCAGAAGGGATGCTATCGAGAATCAGCCCCAGCATTTT

abundance: .
v_gene: TRBV24-1
j_gene: TRBJ2-5
len: 15
d_gene: TRBD1
CDR3aa: CATSDRQGPGKTQYF
CDR3nt: TGTGCCACCAGTGACAGACAGGGGCCAGGGAAGACCCAGTACTTC

abundance: .
v_gene: TRBV5-1
j_gene: TRBJ1-1
len: 14
d_gene: .
CDR3aa: CASSLTGSNTEAFF
CDR3nt: TGCGCCAGCAGCCTGACAGGCTCTAACACTGAAGCTTTCTTT

abundance: .
v_gene: TRBV12-3/TRBV12-4
j_gene: TRBJ2-1
len: 11
d_gene: .
CDR3aa: CASSLSNEQFF
CDR3nt: TGTGCCAGCAGTTTAAGCAATGAGCAGTTCTTC

abundance: .
v_gene: TRBV5-1
j_gene: TRBJ1-1
len: 15
d_gene: .
CDR3aa: CASSLASVMNTEAFF
CDR3nt: TGCGCCAGCAGCTTGGCATCTGTTATGAACACTGAAGCTTTCTTT

abundance: .
v_gene: TRBV18
j_gene: TRBJ2-3
len: 14
d_gene: .
CDR3aa: CASSPGVSRDTQYF
CDR3nt: TGTGCCAGCTCACCCGGGGTGTCTAGGGATACGCAGTATTTT

abundance: .
v_gene: TRBV27
j_gene: TRBJ1-4
len: 11
d_gene: .
CDR3aa: CASSSNEKLFF
CDR3nt: TGTGCCAGCAGTTCGAATGAAAAACTGTTTTTT

abundance: .
v_gene: TRBV7-2
j_gene: TRBJ2-7
len: 15
d_gene: .
CDR3aa: CASSQGAAVSYEQYF
CDR3nt: TGTGCCAGCAGCCAGGGCGCCGCGGTCTCCTACGAGCAGTACTTC

abundance: few
v_gene: TRBV9
j_gene: TRBJ1-1
len: 16
d_gene: .
CDR3aa: CASSVTQGPMNTEAFF
CDR3nt: TGTGCCAGCAGCGTAACCCAGGGACCCATGAACACTGAAGCTTTCTTT

abundance: .
v_gene: TRBV30
j_gene: TRBJ1-2
len: 15
d_gene: .
CDR3aa: CAWSVGGNANYGYTF
CDR3nt: TGTGCCTGGAGTGTCGGGGGCAATGCTAACTATGGCTACACCTTC

abundance: .
v_gene: TRBV18
j_gene: TRBJ2-7
len: 16
d_gene: TRBD1
CDR3aa: CASSLMTGGTGYEQYF
CDR3nt: TGTGCCAGCTCCCTAATGACAGGGGGAACTGGCTACGAGCAGTACTTC

abundance: few
v_gene: TRBV19
j_gene: TRBJ2-5
len: 13
d_gene: .
CDR3aa: CASSFGREETQYF
CDR3nt: TGTGCCAGTAGTTTCGGCAGGGAAGAGACCCAGTACTTC

abundance: medium-sized
v_gene: TRBV12-3/TRBV12-4
j_gene: TRBJ2-1
len: 12
d_gene: .
CDR3aa: CASSFGTGAAFF
CDR3nt: .

abundance: once
v_gene: TRBV7-9
j_gene: TRBJ2-7
len: 14
d_gene: TRBD1
CDR3aa: CASSLGQGGYEQYF
CDR3nt: TGTGCCAGCAGCCTGGGACAGGGAGGATACGAGCAGTACTTC

abundance: .
v_gene: TRBV24-1
j_gene: TRBJ1-2
len: 14
d_gene: .
CDR3aa: CATSDFSRNYGYTF
CDR3nt: TGTGCCACCAGTGATTTTAGCAGAAACTATGGCTACACCTTC

abundance: .
v_gene: TRBV18
j_gene: TRBJ2-7
len: 16
d_gene: TRBD2
CDR3aa: CASSPWTSGGAYEQYF
CDR3nt: TGTGCCAGCTCCCCATGGACTAGCGGGGGGGCTTACGAGCAGTACTTC

abundance: .
v_gene: TRBV27
j_gene: TRBJ1-2
len: 12
d_gene: .
CDR3aa: CASSSTGLGYTF
CDR3nt: TGTGCCAGCAGTTCCACAGGGCTCGGCTACACCTTC

abundance: .
v_gene: TRBV6-5
j_gene: TRBJ1-6
len: 12
d_gene: TRBD1
CDR3aa: CATGTVNSPLHF
CDR3nt: TGTGCCACCGGGACAGTAAATTCACCCCTCCACTTT

abundance: .
v_gene: TRBV7-2
j_gene: TRBJ2-7
len: 13
d_gene: TRBD1
CDR3aa: CASSQGQGDEQYF
CDR3nt: TGTGCCAGCAGCCAGGGACAGGGGGACGAGCAGTACTTC

abundance: .
v_gene: TRBV28
j_gene: TRBJ1-2
len: 12
d_gene: .
CDR3aa: CASSLFTGGYTF
CDR3nt: TGTGCCAGCAGTTTATTTACTGGTGGCTACACCTTC